Shown below are 22 T cell receptor beta chains from a single sample sequenced in a study of PD-1 blockade in mismatch repair-deficient tumors. Generated by immunoSEQ multiplex PCR, the TCRdb table keeps only in-frame clones and is missing some. Among roughly 120,000 clones listed, 88% were seen once. Source: peripheral blood, taken just under 74 weeks after starting pembrolizumab. These TCRs come from an adult with mismatch repair-deficient cancer.

In its sample, this clone was seen a few times. The chain employs TRBV19 and TRBJ1-5; 8 nucleotides agree with TRBD1. This CDR3 has 13 residues. Germline V gene sequence: CDR1 LNHDA, CDR2 SQIVND (reference sequence). The ends lost 8 bases at V and 9 bases at J; junction bases unmatched: 9. The CDR3 spells CASADRGGGPQHF. CDR3 coding DNA: TGTGCCAGTGCCGACAGGGGAGGAGGGCCCCAGCATTTT. The full variable domain, completed using reference TRBV19 and TRBJ1-5, is DGGITQSPKYLFRKEGQNVTLSCEQNLNHDAMYWYRQDPGQGLRLIYYSQIVNDFQKGDIAEGYSVSREKKESFPLTVTSAQKNPTAFYLCASADRGGGPQHFGDGTRLSIL.

The gene calls are TRBV6-5 and TRBJ2-7; no clear D gene. This CDR3 spans 13 amino acids. Germline lookup yields CDR1 MNHEY and CDR2 SVGAGI. V lost 4 bases, J lost 2 bases, and 9 bases lay in between. The CDR3 DNA is TGTGCCAGCAGTTCGACTGGCGCCTACGAGCAGTACTTC. Translating it yields CASSSTGAYEQYF.

The count of this clone is one. This rearrangement joins TRBV2 to TRBJ2-2, with D unresolved. V lost 4 bases, J lost 4 bases, and 13 bases lay in between. Germline CDR1 is SNHLY and CDR2 is FYNNEI. CDR3 length: 15 amino acids. The CDR3 is CASSVSTPSTGELFF. In nucleotides, the CDR3 is TGTGCCAGCAGTGTAAGCACACCCTCCACCGGGGAGCTGTTTTTT.

The V gene is TRBV9, the J gene TRBJ2-1, with TRBD1 identical over 7 bases. In germline, CDR1 is SGDLS, CDR2 YYNGEE. The length of the CDR3 is 15 residues. Trimming cost V 0 bases and J 8 bases; bases outside gene matches: 8. The CDR3 DNA reads as TGTGCCAGCAGCGTAGCTCCGACAGGGTTCGATGAGCAGTTCTTC. It translates to CASSVAPTGFDEQFF.

The gene calls are TRBV7-9 and TRBJ2-5; D is possibly TRBD1 (5 bases). V was cut by 5 bases and J by 5 bases, with 21 bases left in between. This CDR3 is built from 16 residues. Germline V lookup: CDR1 SEHNR, CDR2 FQNEAQ (reference sequence). In DNA form, the CDR3 reads TGTGCCAGCAGCGTAGGGGTAGGGCCCGTCGGGGAGACCCAGTACTTC. It yields the protein CASSVGVGPVGETQYF.

This clone was counted once. The V call is TRBV4-1, the J call TRBJ2-1, with D maybe TRBD2 (6 bases). This CDR3 spans 17 amino acids. V lost 3 bases, J lost 0 bases, and 15 bases lay in between. In germline, CDR1 is MGHRA, CDR2 YSYEKL. The CDR3 spells CASSQVWRGSSYNEQFF. DNA of the CDR3: TGCGCCAGCAGCCAGGTTTGGCGGGGTAGCTCCTACAATGAGCAGTTCTTC.

The J gene is TRBJ2-7, the V gene TRBV28; D gene unclear. Germline V gene lookup returns CDR1 MDHEN and CDR2 SYDVKM. The CDR3 sequence is 15 residues long. V was trimmed by 3 bases and J by 0 bases, leaving 12 bases between them. Written as DNA, the CDR3 is TGTGCCAGCAGTTTCGGCTGGATCACCTCCTACGAGCAGTACTTC. Its translation is CASSFGWITSYEQYF.

The CDR3 protein is CASTLRGEQYF. The CDR3 nucleotides are TGTGCCAGCACCTTAAGGGGGGAGCAGTACTTC. This chain links TRBV28 with TRBJ2-7, with a weak D call TRBD1 (6 bases). V was trimmed by 7 bases and J by 7 bases, leaving 11 bases between them. The germline gives CDR1 MDHEN, CDR2 SYDVKM. The CDR3 sequence is 11 residues long.

The chain recombines TRBV10-3 with TRBJ1-1, with D maybe TRBD1 (5 bases). The CDR3 is 18 residues long. Trimming pared 1 base from V and 2 bases from J, leaving 20 bases between. The V gene's germline CDR1 is ENHRY and CDR2 SYGVKD. The DNA for the CDR3 is TGTGCCATCAGTGAGTTTCGAGACGGGACGCCTGCAAACACTGAAGCTTTCTTT. Translating it yields CAISEFRDGTPANTEAFF.

The chain has TRBV27 and TRBJ2-5, with TRBD2 matching 14 bases. This CDR3 is 15 amino acids long. V shed 6 bases and J 5 bases; nucleotides not matched to a gene: 5. Germline CDR1 reads MNHEY; CDR2 reads SMNVEV (reference sequence). The CDR3 here is CASSLGLAGVETQYF. The DNA for the CDR3 is TGTGCCAGCAGCTTGGGACTAGCGGGAGTGGAGACCCAGTACTTC.

This chain joins TRBV13 and TRBJ1-4, with 12 bases identical to TRBD1. CDR3 size: 14 residues. Germline V gene lookup returns CDR1 PRHDT and CDR2 FYEKMQ (reference sequence). V was pared by 5 bases and J by 8 bases, with 3 bases of the junction left unmatched. CDR3 nucleotides: TGTGCCAGCAGCGGGACAGGGGGCGTAGAAAAACTGTTTTTT. The encoded protein is CASSGTGGVEKLFF.

The chain carries TRBV7-9 and TRBJ1-2, with no clear D. CDR3 length: 12 residues. Between the trimmed V and J ends, which lost 2 bases and 8 bases, there was a span of 9 bases. The V gene's germline CDR1 is SEHNR and CDR2 FQNEAQ (reference sequence). The CDR3, as DNA: TGTGCCAGCAGCTTACTTTCGGGGGGCTACACCTTC. Translation: CASSLLSGGYTF.

The chain's CDR3 is CAWTQEGGAYEQYF. Written as DNA, the CDR3 is TGTGCCTGGACCCAAGAGGGGGGGGCCTACGAGCAGTACTTC. J is TRBJ2-7 and V is TRBV30, with D possibly matching TRBD2 (7 bases). Germline CDR1 is GTSNPN and CDR2 is SVGIG (reference sequence). The CDR3 has 14 amino acids. V was shortened by 4 bases and J by 2 bases, with 15 bases between the two germline ends.

Only a few counts were recorded for this clone. The gene calls are TRBV9 and TRBJ2-1, with 7 bases matching TRBD2. V lost 0 bases and J lost 7; bases outside the gene matches: 1. The CDR3 is 13 residues long. From germline, CDR1 is SGDLS and CDR2 YYNGEE. The CDR3 reads CASSVGGRNEQFF. In nucleotides, the CDR3 is TGTGCCAGCAGCGTAGGCGGGAGAAATGAGCAGTTCTTC.

J is TRBJ2-1 and V is TRBV11-2; D is unclear. Germline V gene data show CDR1 as SGHAT and CDR2 as FQNNGV. The V end lost 2 bases, the J end lost 0 bases, and 8 bases lay between the germline ends. The CDR3 is 15 residues long. The CDR3, as DNA: TGTGCCAGCAGCTTATCAGTGAGCTCCTACAATGAGCAGTTCTTC. It yields the protein CASSLSVSSYNEQFF.

This clone was detected only a few times. V gene TRBV27 combines with J gene TRBJ2-2; TRBD2 aligns across 7 bases. V shed 2 bases, J shed 5 bases, and the junction held 11 bases outside the gene matches. CDR1 and CDR2 from the germline V gene are MNHEY and SMNVEV (reference sequence). CDR3 length: 17 amino acids. The CDR3 sequence: CASSLRGGVRLTGELFF. CDR3 sequence (DNA): TGTGCCAGCAGTTTACGCGGGGGAGTGAGGTTAACCGGGGAGCTGTTTTTT.

The chain uses TRBV6-6 and TRBJ2-7; D may match TRBD1 or TRBD2 (5 bases each). Germline values: CDR1 MNHNY, CDR2 SVGAGI (reference sequence). The V end lost 6 bases, the J end lost 3 bases, and 15 bases lay between the germline ends. The CDR3 runs to 14 residues. This CDR3 is CASSRAGADYEQYF. In nucleotides, the CDR3 is TGTGCCAGCAGCAGAGCCGGGGCCGACTACGAGCAGTACTTC.

This clone appeared once. The chain carries TRBV12-5 and TRBJ2-2; 10 bases line up with TRBD2. J was trimmed by 7 bases and V by 3 bases; bases with no gene match: 5. In germline, CDR1 is LGHNT, CDR2 FRNRAP. The CDR3 has 15 amino acids. This CDR3 reads CASGFSGRRSGELFF. The CDR3 DNA is TGTGCTAGTGGTTTTAGCGGGAGGCGGAGCGGGGAGCTGTTTTTT.

The chain uses TRBV14 and TRBJ1-6; D perhaps matches TRBD1 (5 bases). Trimming shortened V by 6 bases and J by 4 bases, and 10 bases separated the two germline ends. The CDR3 loop spans 14 amino acids. Per germline, CDR1 SGHDN and CDR2 FVKESK. Here the CDR3 reads CASSLTGYNSPLHF. In DNA, the CDR3 is TGTGCCAGCAGTCTCACAGGATATAATTCACCCCTCCACTTT. Full variable domain (outside the CDR3, taken from reference TRBV14 and TRBJ1-6): EAGVTQFPSHSVIEKGQTVTLRCDPISGHDNLYWYRRVMGKEIKFLLHFVKESKQDESGMPNNRFLAERTGGTYSTLKVQPAELEDSGVYFCASSLTGYNSPLHFGNGTRLTVT.

The chain has TRBV6-5 and TRBJ2-1, with 8 positions matching TRBD2. The CDR3 is made up of 13 amino acids. The V gene's germline CDR1 is MNHEY and CDR2 SVGAGI. The junction had 7 bases not matched to a gene; V was cut back by 6 bases and J by 9 bases. For the CDR3, the DNA is TGTGCCAGCAGGCCGGGGGGGGCGTCTGAGCAGTTCTTC. Its protein is CASRPGGASEQFF.

The chain employs TRBV7-9 and TRBJ2-1; 9 nucleotides line up with TRBD2. The V gene end was trimmed by 1 base and the J gene end by 9 bases; junction bases not matched to a gene: 4. CDR3 length: 14 residues. CDR1 SEHNR and CDR2 FQNEAQ come from the germline V gene (reference sequence). CDR3 DNA: TGTGCCAGCAGCTTAGGCGGGAGGGCCGTTGAGCAGTTCTTC. Protein product: CASSLGGRAVEQFF.

The CDR3 reads CASSGDTDTQYF. The CDR3 bases are TGTGCCAGCAGTGGCGACACAGATACGCAGTATTTT. The rearrangement uses TRBV6-6 and TRBJ2-3; D not certain. There are 12 residues in the CDR3. V lost 5 bases and J lost 2, with 5 bases in between. CDR1 is MNHNY and CDR2 is SVGAGI in the germline V gene (reference sequence).